The 29 T cell receptor beta chains given below trace back to one sample, sequenced in a study of T cell responses to AZD1222 COVID-19 vaccine. Generated by immunoSEQ multiplex PCR, the TCRdb table keeps only in-frame clones and is missing some. The sample lists about 120,000 clones, about 85% seen once, with roughly 2.3% in the top ten. The source material was peripheral blood, sampled on day 0 of AZD1222 vaccination. The receptor source for this set is an adult in good health.

This chain joins TRBV27 and TRBJ2-1, with 8 bases that match TRBD2. The junction had 4 bases not matched to a gene; V was cut back by 6 bases and J by 0 bases. The CDR3 covers 15 residues. Germline V gene sequence: CDR1 MNHEY, CDR2 SMNVEV (reference sequence). The CDR3: CASRGSGSSYNEQFF. CDR3 sequence (DNA): TGTGCCAGCAGGGGAAGCGGGAGCTCCTACAATGAGCAGTTCTTC.

The chain combines TRBV30 with TRBJ1-1; D gene ambiguous. Germline CDR1 is GTSNPN and CDR2 is SVGIG (reference sequence). The CDR3 runs to 13 residues. V lost 0 bases to trimming and J lost 1 base, with 6 bases between them. DNA of the CDR3: TGTGCCTGGAGTGTACGGAGGAACACTGAAGCTTTCTTT. Translated: CAWSVRRNTEAFF.

This sequence joins TRBV6-6 and TRBJ2-7; 7 bases map to TRBD2. V lost 8 bases, J lost 6 bases, and 16 bases stayed unmatched. Germline assignment: CDR1 MNHNY and CDR2 SVGAGI (reference sequence). The length of the CDR3 is 15 residues. The CDR3 nucleotides are TGTGCCAGCTCGCCCGGGGGGACTCCCAGTGGCGAGCAGTACTTC. Protein sequence: CASSPGGTPSGEQYF.

The rearrangement joins TRBV5-6 to TRBJ2-5; D not certain. Between the trimmed V and J ends, which lost 4 bases and 5 bases, there was a span of 18 bases. CDR3 length equals 15 residues. The germline V gene encodes CDR1 SGHDT and CDR2 YYEEEE. In DNA, the CDR3 is TGTGCCAGCAGCAGGTGGGGTGGAATTGGGGAGACCCAGTACTTC. This gives the protein CASSRWGGIGETQYF.

The CDR3 sequence: CASSGGGQAYNEQFF. The CDR3 coding sequence is TGTGCCAGCTCTGGAGGGGGGCAGGCCTACAATGAGCAGTTCTTC. The V call is TRBV2, the J call TRBJ2-1; the D gene could be TRBD1 or TRBD2 (6 bases each). Trimming cost V 8 bases and J 2 bases, with 16 bases left between them. The CDR3 contains 15 residues. Germline CDR1 and CDR2: SNHLY and FYNNEI. Looking up the rest from reference TRBV2 and TRBJ2-1 gives the full variable domain: EPEVTQTPSHQVTQMGQEVILRCVPISNHLYFYWYRQILGQKVEFLVSFYNNEISEKSEIFDDQFSVERPDGSNFTLKIRSTKLEDSAMYFCASSGGGQAYNEQFFGPGTRLTVL.

The chain is built from TRBV30 and TRBJ1-2; 8 bases are shared with TRBD1. The germline V gene has CDR1 GTSNPN and CDR2 SVGIG (reference sequence). The CDR3 contains 14 residues. With V trimmed by 3 bases and J by 4 bases, 7 bases remained unmatched. The CDR3 loop reads CAWSPTGVTYGYTF. For the CDR3, the DNA is TGTGCCTGGAGCCCGACAGGGGTAACCTATGGCTACACCTTC.

The V and J genes are TRBV6-5 and TRBJ1-1, with 7 bases that match TRBD1. The CDR3 is 14 residues long. The germline CDR1 and CDR2 sequences are MNHEY and SVGAGI. J gave up 5 bases and V 7 bases, and 10 bases lay outside the gene matches. The CDR3 region is CASKGVRGHTEAFF. DNA for the CDR3: TGTGCCAGCAAGGGTGTAAGGGGGCATACTGAAGCTTTCTTT.

The chain is built from TRBV2 and TRBJ1-1; TRBD1 agrees at 7 bases. V shed 5 bases and J 3 bases; nucleotides not matched to a gene: 6. The CDR3 extends over 14 amino acids. Germline loops: CDR1 SNHLY, CDR2 FYNNEI. CDR3: CASSRQGGDTEAFF. CDR3 nucleotide sequence: TGTGCCAGCAGTAGACAGGGTGGGGACACTGAAGCTTTCTTT.

This rearrangement joins TRBV5-1 to TRBJ2-2, with D possibly called TRBD1 or TRBD2 (5 bases each). The CDR3 runs 12 residues. Germline CDR1 is SGHRS and CDR2 is YFSETQ. V lost 7 bases to trimming and J lost 12 bases, with 16 bases between them. DNA of the CDR3: TGCGCCAGCTCCGGGACCCTAGATAAGCTGTTTTTT. Amino acids: CASSGTLDKLFF.

V and J are TRBV2 and TRBJ2-2; 9 bases are shared with TRBD1. Germline trimming cut 7 bases from V and 8 bases from J; bases unmatched to any gene: 8. The CDR3 extends over 14 amino acids. CDR1 is SNHLY and CDR2 is FYNNEI in the germline V gene. This CDR3 reads CASMRDRVGGELFF. The CDR3 DNA is TGTGCCAGCATGAGGGACAGGGTTGGAGGGGAGCTGTTTTTT.

The chain joins TRBV27 to TRBJ2-1; 10 nucleotides agree with TRBD2. The CDR3 extends over 11 amino acids. Losses at the gene ends were 7 bases for V and 12 bases for J; bases not matched to a gene: 3. Germline assignment: CDR1 MNHEY and CDR2 SMNVEV (reference sequence). CDR3 sequence: CASMLAGVQFF. In nucleotides, the CDR3 is TGTGCCAGCATGCTAGCGGGAGTGCAGTTCTTC.

The chain has TRBV5-1 and TRBJ2-1, with D possibly being TRBD1 (5 bases). Trimming took off 0 bases at V and 4 bases at J, with 11 bases between the two ends. Germline V gene lookup returns CDR1 SGHRS and CDR2 YFSETQ. This CDR3 is 15 amino acids long. This CDR3 is CASSLGGQRYNEQFF. The CDR3 DNA sequence: TGCGCCAGCAGCTTGGGGGGCCAGAGATACAATGAGCAGTTCTTC.

The chain joins TRBV7-2 to TRBJ1-2; perhaps TRBD1 as D (5 bases). CDR3 length equals 14 residues. CDR1 and CDR2 from the germline V gene are SGHTA and FQGNSA. V dropped 5 bases and J dropped 3 bases, with 13 bases sitting between them. The CDR3 DNA reads TGTGCCAGCAGCCCCCTCGGGGCCCACTATGGCTACACCTTC. This encodes CASSPLGAHYGYTF.

The chain is built from TRBV5-4 and TRBJ2-1; TRBD1 agrees at 10 bases. The germline V gene encodes CDR1 SGHNT and CDR2 YYREEE (reference sequence). CDR3 size: 15 residues. V shed 4 bases, J shed 2 bases, and the junction held 3 bases outside the gene matches. The CDR3 is CASSPGQGTYNEQFF. The CDR3 nucleotides are TGTGCCAGCAGCCCGGGACAGGGGACCTACAATGAGCAGTTCTTC.

This clone has only one observation. V is TRBV3-1 (or the pseudogene TRBV3-2) and J is TRBJ2-5; D is unresolved. This CDR3 is 14 amino acids long. With 2 bases removed from V and 4 bases from J, the gap between germline ends came to 11 bases. Per germline, CDR1 LGHDT and CDR2 YNNKEL (reference sequence). CDR3 loop: CASSQRGLRETQYF. CDR3 DNA sequence: TGTGCCAGCAGCCAACGTGGCTTAAGAGAGACCCAGTACTTC.

This rearrangement joins TRBV7-9 to TRBJ2-3; 9 bases match TRBD1. The CDR3 has 18 residues. V dropped 5 bases and J dropped 0; count of bases not matched to a gene: 12. Looked up from germline, CDR1 is SEHNR and CDR2 is FQNEAQ (reference sequence). The DNA for the CDR3 is TGTGCCAGCAGCGGGGGACAGGGCGCCCTAACTAGCACAGATACGCAGTATTTT. The encoded protein is CASSGGQGALTSTDTQYF.

This chain uses TRBV4-1 with TRBJ1-1; D is ambiguous. This CDR3 has 15 amino acids. Trimming cost V 0 bases and J 2 bases, with 10 bases left between them. CDR1 MGHRA and CDR2 YSYEKL come from the germline V gene. CDR3 loop: CASSQEGSGNTEAFF. The CDR3 nucleotides read TGCGCCAGCAGCCAAGAAGGTTCGGGAAACACTGAAGCTTTCTTT.

This chain joins TRBV2 and TRBJ2-7; D might be TRBD1 (7 bases). The V end was cut by 2 bases, the J end by 2 bases, with 13 bases between. CDR1 and CDR2 from the germline V gene are SNHLY and FYNNEI. The CDR3 runs 15 residues. In DNA form, the CDR3 reads TGTGCCAGCAGTGAACGGAGGGGGCGACCCTACGAGCAGTACTTC. It yields the protein CASSERRGRPYEQYF. Supplemented by reference TRBV2 and TRBJ2-7, the full variable domain reads EPEVTQTPSHQVTQMGQEVILRCVPISNHLYFYWYRQILGQKVEFLVSFYNNEISEKSEIFDDQFSVERPDGSNFTLKIRSTKLEDSAMYFCASSERRGRPYEQYFGPGTRLTVT.

A word on this clone: Distinct nucleotide sequences in the sample also encode this CDR3. Written as DNA, the CDR3 is TGTGCCAGCAGTTTGGCAGGGATCAATCAGCCCCAGCATTTT. Its translation: CASSLAGINQPQHF. J is TRBJ1-5 and V is TRBV28, with D tentatively TRBD1 (5 bases). This CDR3 comprises 14 residues. Germline CDR1 reads MDHEN; CDR2 reads SYDVKM. The V gene lost 3 bases and the J gene lost 3 bases, with 9 bases spanning the gap.

This clone was seen just once. This sequence joins TRBV9 and TRBJ1-1; 8 bases fit TRBD1. Trimming took 0 bases from V and 0 from J; bases not matched to a gene: 1. The CDR3 length is 15 residues. Germline loops: CDR1 SGDLS, CDR2 YYNGEE. The CDR3 reads CASSVGQGMNTEAFF. DNA for the CDR3: TGTGCCAGCAGCGTAGGACAGGGGATGAACACTGAAGCTTTCTTT. Complete variable domain (other parts from reference TRBV9 and TRBJ1-1): DSGVTQTPKHLITATGQRVTLRCSPRSGDLSVYWYQQSLDQGLQFLIQYYNGEERAKGNILERFSAQQFPDLHSELNLSSLELGDSALYFCASSVGQGMNTEAFFGQGTRLTVV.

V usage is TRBV20-1 and J usage is TRBJ1-5; D not certain. The germline gives CDR1 DFQATT, CDR2 SNEGSKA (reference sequence). CDR3 size: 10 residues. V was trimmed by 6 bases and J by 9 bases, leaving 9 bases between them. CDR3 in DNA: TGCAGTGCCGGCAGCGGGCCCCAGCATTTT. It encodes CSAGSGPQHF.

The chain recombines TRBV29-1 with TRBJ1-2; perhaps TRBD1 as D (5 bases). The CDR3 covers 10 residues. Germline assignment: CDR1 SQVTM and CDR2 ANQGSEA. Trimming took 7 bases from V and 6 from J, leaving 9 bases between them. The CDR3 DNA is TGCAGCGGCGGGGGGGATGGCTACACCTTC. Translating gives CSGGGDGYTF.

The V call is TRBV19, the J call TRBJ1-5, with a tentative D call TRBD1 (5 bases). Germline values: CDR1 LNHDA, CDR2 SQIVND (reference sequence). V dropped 1 base and J dropped 6 bases, with 13 bases sitting between them. The CDR3 is made up of 15 amino acids. CDR3 coding DNA: TGTGCCAGTAGTATAGGGGTTGGGGGAAGTCAGCCCCAGCATTTT. Amino acid sequence: CASSIGVGGSQPQHF.

The V gene is TRBV28, the J gene TRBJ2-2, with D perhaps TRBD1 (5 bases). In germline, CDR1 is MDHEN, CDR2 SYDVKM. The ends were cut back, 1 base at V and 7 bases at J, with 7 bases in the middle. The CDR3 covers 13 residues. In nucleotides, the CDR3 is TGTGCCAGCAGTTTATCACAGGTCGGGGAGCTGTTTTTT. Its protein product is CASSLSQVGELFF.

J is TRBJ2-7 and V is TRBV5-4; the D gene is possibly TRBD1 (6 bases). There are 13 residues in the CDR3. The germline V gene encodes CDR1 SGHNT and CDR2 YYREEE (reference sequence). Deletions cut 4 bases from V and 11 bases from J, with 19 bases between. CDR3 in amino acids: CASSPSLDRTKYF. CDR3 nucleotides: TGTGCCAGCAGCCCCTCCTTGGACAGAACTAAGTACTTC.

The chain has TRBV5-1 and TRBJ2-1; 8 nucleotides line up with TRBD1. The germline V gene encodes CDR1 SGHRS and CDR2 YFSETQ. The V segment lost 2 bases and the J segment 3 bases; nucleotides outside the gene matches: 4. There are 15 residues in the CDR3. The CDR3 here is CASSLTGGSYNEQFF. Written as DNA, the CDR3 is TGCGCCAGCAGCTTAACAGGGGGAAGCTACAATGAGCAGTTCTTC.

This chain uses TRBV21-1 with TRBJ1-5; whether TRBD1, the table's D call, matches the DNA was not checked. TRBV21-1 is a known pseudogene. The CDR3 loop spans 15 amino acids. CDR3 amino acids: CASSRDSYSNQPQHF. The CDR3 DNA is TGTGCCAGCAGCCGGGACAGTTATAGCAATCAGCCCCAGCATTTT.

The chain recombines TRBV5-4 with TRBJ2-5, with TRBD1 matching 7 bases. V gave up 1 base and J gave up 4 bases; unmatched junction bases: 1. CDR1 SGHNT and CDR2 YYREEE come from the germline V gene (reference sequence). The CDR3 is 13 amino acids. CDR3 region: CASSLRGLETQYF. Written as DNA, the CDR3 is TGTGCCAGCAGCTTGAGGGGGCTAGAGACCCAGTACTTC. Together with reference TRBV5-4 and TRBJ2-5, the CDR3 gives the full variable domain: ETGVTQSPTHLIKTRGQQVTLRCSSQSGHNTVSWYQQALGQGPQFIFQYYREEENGRGNFPPRFSGLQFPNYSSELNVNALELDDSALYLCASSLRGLETQYFGPGTRLLVL.

The V gene is TRBV28, the J gene TRBJ2-1; no reliable D call. Trimming left V 5 bases short and J 0 bases short, with 8 bases between. The CDR3 sequence is 14 residues long. Germline V gene data show CDR1 as MDHEN and CDR2 as SYDVKM. This chain's CDR3 is CASSPRRSYNEQFF. The CDR3 DNA sequence: TGTGCCAGCAGTCCCCGACGCTCCTACAATGAGCAGTTCTTC. The full variable domain, its missing parts supplied by reference TRBV28 and TRBJ2-1, is DVKVTQSSRYLVKRTGEKVFLECVQDMDHENMFWYRQDPGLGLRLIYFSYDVKMKEKGDIPEGYSVSREKKERFSLILESASTNQTSMYLCASSPRRSYNEQFFGPGTRLTVL.